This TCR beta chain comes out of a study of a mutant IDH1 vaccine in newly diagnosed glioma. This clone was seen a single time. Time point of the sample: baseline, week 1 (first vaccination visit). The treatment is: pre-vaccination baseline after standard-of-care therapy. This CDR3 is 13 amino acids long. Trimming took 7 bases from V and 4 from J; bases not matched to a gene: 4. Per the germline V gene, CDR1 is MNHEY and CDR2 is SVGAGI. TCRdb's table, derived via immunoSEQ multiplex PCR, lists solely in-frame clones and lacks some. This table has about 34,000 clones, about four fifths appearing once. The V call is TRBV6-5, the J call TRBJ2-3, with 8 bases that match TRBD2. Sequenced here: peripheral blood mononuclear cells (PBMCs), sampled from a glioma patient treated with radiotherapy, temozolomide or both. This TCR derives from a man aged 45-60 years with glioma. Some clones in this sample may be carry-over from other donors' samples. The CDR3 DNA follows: TGTGCCAGCAAAAGCGGGGGAGCAGATACGCAGTATTTT. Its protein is CASKSGGADTQYF.